This T cell receptor (beta chain) stems from a study of PD-L1 blockade in urothelial cancer. Study as a whole: The study recovered a median of 141,255 T cells per blood sample.

V shed 0 bases and J shed 3 bases, with 6 bases lying between them. CDR3 length equals 14 residues. Germline V gene data show CDR1 as MGHRA and CDR2 as YSYEKL. General study points: More expansion of tumor-associated blood clones, seen at 3 weeks, marked durable-benefit patients.

The table came from immunoSEQ multiplex PCR; TCRdb's copy has only in-frame clones and leaves some out. The sample holds around 110,000 clones, around 89% seen once. The table lists this clone with a few counts. The target antigen is unknown. Time point: peripheral blood 6 weeks after treatment start. Urothelial carcinoma affected the patients, and it was locally advanced or metastatic. Specimen: PBMCs, collected around atezolizumab (anti-PD-L1) treatment. This clonotype was obtained from a man aged 55 to 70 with urothelial cancer. The genes are TRBV4-1 and TRBJ1-5; D gene ambiguous. CDR3 sequence: CASSQEFLNQPQHF. The CDR3 DNA reads as TGCGCCAGCAGCCAAGAGTTCCTCAATCAGCCCCAGCATTTT.